The rows below give T cell receptor beta chains drawn from one sample of a study of sequential checkpoint blockade in melanoma. The method was immunoSEQ multiplex PCR; TCRdb's version includes in-frame clones alone and lacks a portion of them. Here the sample spans 10,000 or so clones, 25% to 30% being singletons. The sequencing used tumor tissue (inferred from file names), collected from a patient given nivolumab and ipilimumab in sequence. The receptors stem from a human donor with melanoma. CDR3s include the opening cysteine and the closing phenylalanine or tryptophan. Fields, in order: V gene, J gene, clone size, D gene, CDR3 DNA, CDR3 protein. D genes are given only for firm matches. Rows may omit the clone size; those that give it use once, few, many or a size class.

V: TRBV11-3; J: TRBJ2-7; size: few; D: TRBD1; DNA: TGTGCCAGCAGCTTATACGGGACAGGGATCTACGAGCAGTACTTC; CDR3: CASSLYGTGIYEQYF
V: TRBV28; J: TRBJ1-4; size: -; D: -; DNA: TGTGCCAGCAGCACCAATCGGGGATTCCGGGAAAAACTGTTTTTT; CDR3: CASSTNRGFREKLFF
V: TRBV11-3; J: TRBJ2-7; size: few; D: -; DNA: TGTGCCAGCAGCTTGGTCCCTGGGCAGGCAATGGAGCAGTACTTC; CDR3: CASSLVPGQAMEQYF
V: TRBV11-3; J: TRBJ2-3; size: few; D: TRBD2; DNA: TGTGCCAGCAGCTTATTCTGGCTAGCGGGGGGGTCGCTTGATACGCAGTATTTT; CDR3: CASSLFWLAGGSLDTQYF
V: TRBV11-3; J: TRBJ2-6; size: -; D: -; DNA: TGTGCCAGCAGCCGCCTCAGCTCTGGGGCCAACGTCCTGACTTTC; CDR3: CASSRLSSGANVLTF
V: TRBV18; J: TRBJ2-5; size: -; D: TRBD1; DNA: TGTGCCAGCTCACCCCAATCAGGGGGCCTAGAGACCCAGTACTTC; CDR3: CASSPQSGGLETQYF
V: TRBV18; J: TRBJ1-6; size: -; D: -; DNA: TGTGCCAGCTCACCCCCGAGACAGGTTGGGTCGCCCCTCCACTTT; CDR3: CASSPPRQVGSPLHF
V: TRBV29-1; J: TRBJ2-4; size: once; D: -; DNA: TGCAGCGTCCTAACGTGGGTTGGCATTCAGTACTTC; CDR3: CSVLTWVGIQYF
V: TRBV30; J: TRBJ2-5; size: few; D: TRBD2; DNA: TGTGCCTGGAGTCAAGCGGGGGGGAAAGAGACCCAGTACTTC; CDR3: CAWSQAGGKETQYF
V: TRBV19; J: TRBJ2-2; size: -; D: TRBD1; DNA: TGTGCCTCCAAGGGACAGGGAGGCACCGGGGAGCTGTTTTTT; CDR3: CASKGQGGTGELFF
V: TRBV6-8; J: TRBJ2-2; size: medium-sized; D: -; DNA: TGTGCCAGCAGTGCAGAAACTAGCTCGAACACCGGGGAGCTGTTTTTT; CDR3: CASSAETSSNTGELFF
V: TRBV11-3; J: TRBJ2-7; size: few; D: TRBD2; DNA: TGTGCCAGCAGCTTTCAGGCAGCGGGAGGGAACGAGCAGTACTTC; CDR3: CASSFQAAGGNEQYF
V: TRBV29-1; J: TRBJ2-6; size: -; D: -; DNA: TGCAGTGTACTCGTTTGGACAGAGTCTACCGTCCTGACTTTC; CDR3: CSVLVWTESTVLTF
V: TRBV6-8; J: TRBJ2-1; size: few; D: TRBD1; DNA: TGTGCCAGCAGACAGACCGGGACAGGGGGCTACAATGAGCAGTTCTTC; CDR3: CASRQTGTGGYNEQFF
V: TRBV6-8; J: TRBJ1-1; size: few; D: TRBD1; DNA: TGTGCCAGCAGTGGACAGGGGGACACTGAAGCTTTCTTT; CDR3: CASSGQGDTEAFF
V: TRBV9; J: TRBJ2-1; size: -; D: -; DNA: TGTGCCAGCAGCCAAGACGGTTATGCGCAGTTCTTC; CDR3: CASSQDGYAQFF
V: TRBV25-1; J: TRBJ1-1; size: -; D: -; DNA: TGTGCCAGCAGTGACTCCGTGATTGGGAACACTGAAGCTTTCTTT; CDR3: CASSDSVIGNTEAFF
V: TRBV15; J: TRBJ1-2; size: medium-sized; D: TRBD1; DNA: TGTGCCACCAGCAGGGACAGGTACAACTATGGCTACACCTTC; CDR3: CATSRDRYNYGYTF
V: TRBV11-3; J: TRBJ2-7; size: few; D: -; DNA: TGTGCCAGCAACCCGTCGACATCTCCACCCTACGAGCAGTACTTC; CDR3: CASNPSTSPPYEQYF
V: TRBV29-1; J: TRBJ2-7; size: medium-sized; D: -; DNA: TGCAGCGCCAAGCTACGGCCCACCTCCTACGAGCAGTACTTC; CDR3: CSAKLRPTSYEQYF
V: TRBV19; J: TRBJ1-6; size: once; D: -; DNA: TGTGCCAGTAGAGGACAGTCTTATAATTCACCCCTCCACTTT; CDR3: CASRGQSYNSPLHF
V: TRBV5-1; J: TRBJ2-7; size: -; D: TRBD2; DNA: TGCGCCAGCAGCATTAGCGGGGGGCTCGAGGAGCAGTACTTC; CDR3: CASSISGGLEEQYF
V: TRBV6-4; J: TRBJ1-5; size: -; D: TRBD1; DNA: TGTGCCAGCAGTTACTCGAGGGGACAGGGGGTATTTCAGCCCCAGCATTTT; CDR3: CASSYSRGQGVFQPQHF
V: TRBV6-8; J: TRBJ2-2; size: few; D: -; DNA: TGTGCCATCAGCGATCGCGGGGGCCTCCGAGACACCGGGGAGCTGTTTTTT; CDR3: CAISDRGGLRDTGELFF
V: TRBV6-8; J: TRBJ1-6; size: few; D: -; DNA: TGTGCCAGCAGTCAGACAAGAAGTAATTCACCCCTCCACTTT; CDR3: CASSQTRSNSPLHF
V: TRBV11-3; J: TRBJ2-3; size: -; D: -; DNA: TGTGCCAGCAGCGCTAAAACGGGACTTGCGTCCGATACGCAGTATTTT; CDR3: CASSAKTGLASDTQYF
V: TRBV25-1; J: TRBJ1-2; size: -; D: TRBD1; DNA: TGTGCCAGCAGTGAATACGGACAGGGCGATGGCTACACCTTC; CDR3: CASSEYGQGDGYTF
V: TRBV11-3; J: TRBJ1-4; size: few; D: -; DNA: TGTGCCAGCAGCCGGTCAGGGGCGTATGAAAAACTGTTTTTT; CDR3: CASSRSGAYEKLFF
V: TRBV30; J: TRBJ2-3; size: -; D: -; DNA: TGTGCCTGGACGATAAATGCAGGGCCCGGCACAGATACGCAGTATTTT; CDR3: CAWTINAGPGTDTQYF
V: TRBV9; J: TRBJ1-1; size: few; D: -; DNA: TGTGCCAGTGGGGGAAGGAATTTGAACACTGAAGCTTTCTTT; CDR3: CASGGRNLNTEAFF
V: TRBV11-3; J: TRBJ1-1; size: few; D: -; DNA: TGTGCCAGCAGCTTAGTAGTCCGGGACACTGAAGCTTTCTTT; CDR3: CASSLVVRDTEAFF
V: TRBV2; J: TRBJ1-4; size: -; D: TRBD1; DNA: TGTGCCAGCACACGGACAGGGGGAGCAACTAATGAAAAACTGTTTTTT; CDR3: CASTRTGGATNEKLFF
V: TRBV18; J: TRBJ2-1; size: -; D: TRBD1; DNA: TGTGCCAGCTCACAGATCGACAGGGCGGACGAGCAGTTCTTC; CDR3: CASSQIDRADEQFF
V: TRBV6-4; J: TRBJ1-2; size: -; D: -; DNA: TGTGCCAGCAGTTCCGGGACCTACTACACCTTC; CDR3: CASSSGTYYTF
V: TRBV7-4; J: TRBJ1-1; size: few; D: -; DNA: TGTGCCAGCAGCTTCCATTCCGGTTCTGAAGCTTTCTTT; CDR3: CASSFHSGSEAFF
V: TRBV9; J: TRBJ1-2; size: few; D: -; DNA: TGTGCCAGATCTAGGGTTAACTATGGCTACACCTTC; CDR3: CARSRVNYGYTF
V: TRBV9; J: TRBJ2-3; size: many; D: TRBD2; DNA: TGTGCCAGCAGCGAGGGACTAGCGGGGGGGCTGGCGACAGATACGCAGTATTTT; CDR3: CASSEGLAGGLATDTQYF
V: TRBV6-8; J: TRBJ2-1; size: few; D: -; DNA: TGTGCCAGCAGCTACCCGGAATCCGTGGATGGTTGTGAGCAGTTCTTC; CDR3: CASSYPESVDGCEQFF
V: TRBV11-3; J: TRBJ1-1; size: -; D: TRBD1; DNA: TGTGCCAGCAGCTTAGGACAGGGGTTCTACGGCACTGAAGCTTTCTTT; CDR3: CASSLGQGFYGTEAFF